Listed below are T cell receptor beta chains from one sample, sequenced in a study of T cells in Graves' hyperthyroidism and ophthalmopathy. From the multiplex PCR reads, TCRdb called clonotypes with MiXCR, one entry per CDR3 protein. This table has roughly 530,000 distinct CDR3 sequences, about 15% appearing once. The sample comprised blood. These receptors originate from a woman younger than 35 with Graves' ophthalmopathy. Each CDR3 is given with its conserved first and last residue. The order of the fields is CDR3 protein, CDR3 DNA, D gene, J gene, V gene, clone size. D genes are given only for firm matches. Clone size is stated in some rows and not others, as once, few, many or a class when expanded.

CDR3: CSAREGFVYGYTF
DNA: TGCAGTGCTAGGGAGGGGTTCGTCTATGGCTACACCTTC
D: NA
J: TRBJ1-2
V: TRBV20-1
size: NA

CDR3: CASSSLAGPALRTQYF
DNA: TGTGCCAGCAGTTCACTAGCGGGACCCGCCTTAAGGACCCAGTACTTC
D: TRBD2
J: TRBJ2-5
V: TRBV28
size: many

CDR3: CASSFYSHGGTEAFF
DNA: TGTGCCAGCAGTTTTTATTCCCATGGGGGCACTGAAGCTTTCTTT
D: NA
J: TRBJ1-1
V: TRBV28
size: many

CDR3: CAWRERQGGYYEQYF
DNA: TGTGCCTGGAGGGAAAGACAGGGAGGATACTACGAGCAGTACTTC
D: NA
J: TRBJ2-7
V: TRBV30
size: many

CDR3: CASTSAVGGTGELFF
DNA: TGTGCCAGCACCTCCGCAGTGGGGGGCACCGGGGAGCTGTTTTTT
D: NA
J: TRBJ2-2
V: TRBV12-3/TRBV12-4
size: many

CDR3: CASSWARSSGANVLTF
DNA: TGTGCCAGCAGTTGGGCCCGGAGCTCTGGGGCCAACGTCCTGACTTTC
D: NA
J: TRBJ2-6
V: TRBV27
size: few

CDR3: CASSLEPTPTDTQYF
DNA: TGTGCCAGCAGTTTAGAGCCCACTCCCACAGATACGCAGTATTTT
D: NA
J: TRBJ2-3
V: TRBV28
size: many

CDR3: CASSLGVGAGTDTQYF
DNA: TGCGCCAGCAGCTTGGGTGTGGGGGCCGGCACAGATACGCAGTATTTT
D: NA
J: TRBJ2-3
V: TRBV5-1
size: many

CDR3: CASRPGGRPEGFF
DNA: TGTGCCAGCAGGCCCGGCGGTCGGCCGGAGGGGTTCTTC
D: NA
J: TRBJ2-1
V: TRBV28
size: many

CDR3: CASSLTGSNNEQFF
DNA: TGTGCCAGCAGCTTAACAGGGTCTAACAATGAGCAGTTCTTC
D: NA
J: TRBJ2-1
V: TRBV7-3
size: few

CDR3: CAISEEADNQPQHF
DNA: TGTGCCATCAGTGAGGAGGCAGATAATCAGCCCCAGCATTTT
D: NA
J: TRBJ1-5
V: TRBV10-3
size: NA

CDR3: CSARAASGEPYEQYF
DNA: TGCAGTGCTAGAGCCGCTAGCGGGGAGCCCTACGAGCAGTACTTC
D: TRBD2
J: TRBJ2-7
V: TRBV20-1
size: NA

CDR3: CASSSATYEQYF
DNA: TGTGCCAGCAGCTCTGCTACCTACGAGCAGTACTTC
D: NA
J: TRBJ2-7
V: TRBV28
size: NA

CDR3: CASSSGSYEQYF
DNA: TGTGCCAGCAGCTCTGGGAGCTACGAGCAGTACTTC
D: NA
J: TRBJ2-7
V: TRBV28
size: many

CDR3: CASSFSGTGYNEQFF
DNA: TGTGCCAGCAGCTTTTCCGGGACGGGCTACAATGAGCAGTTCTTC
D: NA
J: TRBJ2-1
V: TRBV11-2
size: many

CDR3: CASTRGDRIGAETFF
DNA: TGTGCCAGCACCCGAGGAGACAGGATAGGAGCTGAAACTTTCTTT
D: NA
J: TRBJ1-1
V: TRBV28
size: NA

CDR3: CASRQTGDYTDTQYF
DNA: TGTGCCAGCCGGCAGACAGGGGACTACACAGATACGCAGTATTTT
D: NA
J: TRBJ2-3
V: TRBV19
size: NA

CDR3: CASSLRLAASTDTQYF
DNA: TGTGCCAGCAGCTTACGACTAGCGGCTAGCACAGATACGCAGTATTTT
D: TRBD2
J: TRBJ2-3
V: TRBV7-8
size: many